Listed below are T cell receptor beta chains from one sample, sequenced in a study of blood T cells in healthy people across ages. MiXCR, run by TCRdb on the 5' RACE reads, gives a single entry per CDR3 protein. This repertoire shows about a million distinct CDR3 sequences, more than 30% found once; its top ten account for 13%. The sequenced sample was blood. The receptors originated from a man younger than 30 in good health. Both conserved end residues are part of each CDR3. The order of the fields is clone size, V gene, J gene, D gene, CDR3 DNA, CDR3 protein. The D gene is left open where the match is weak. Expanded clones are given a class, and other clones once, few, many or no size at all.

clone_size: -; v_call: TRBV28; j_call: TRBJ2-3; d_call: TRBD1; cdr3_nt: TGTGCCAGCAGTCAGACAGGGGAGGATGCGCAGTATTTT; cdr3_aa: CASSQTGEDAQYF
clone_size: many; v_call: TRBV12-3/TRBV12-4; j_call: TRBJ1-2; d_call: -; cdr3_nt: TGTGCCAGCAGTCCCCTATGGGACTATGGCTACACCTTC; cdr3_aa: CASSPLWDYGYTF
clone_size: few; v_call: TRBV20-1; j_call: TRBJ1-5; d_call: -; cdr3_nt: TGCAGTGCCAGTATACATAAAAATAGCAATCAGCCCCAGCATTTT; cdr3_aa: CSASIHKNSNQPQHF
clone_size: -; v_call: TRBV9; j_call: TRBJ2-7; d_call: -; cdr3_nt: TGTGCCAGCAGCAAAACAGGGTCTGGCGAGCAGTACTTC; cdr3_aa: CASSKTGSGEQYF
clone_size: -; v_call: TRBV6-6; j_call: TRBJ1-5; d_call: TRBD1; cdr3_nt: TGTGCCAGCAGGCAGACAGGGACTAGCAATCAGCCCCAGCATTTT; cdr3_aa: CASRQTGTSNQPQHF
clone_size: many; v_call: TRBV29-1; j_call: TRBJ2-1; d_call: -; cdr3_nt: TGCAGCGTTGATGGTGGCCCGCACAATGAGCAGTTCTTC; cdr3_aa: CSVDGGPHNEQFF
clone_size: -; v_call: TRBV2; j_call: TRBJ1-2; d_call: -; cdr3_nt: TGTGCCAGCAGTGGAGGGCCACTGACTTATGGCTACACCTTC; cdr3_aa: CASSGGPLTYGYTF
clone_size: -; v_call: TRBV6-6; j_call: TRBJ1-5; d_call: -; cdr3_nt: TGTGCCAGCAGTTACTCCGGGATGGGTTTCGAGCAGCCCCAGCATTTT; cdr3_aa: CASSYSGMGFEQPQHF
clone_size: -; v_call: TRBV12-3/TRBV12-4; j_call: TRBJ2-3; d_call: TRBD2; cdr3_nt: TGTGCCAGCAGTTTAAGAGGAGCGGGGGGCCTAGCGGATACGCAGTATTTT; cdr3_aa: CASSLRGAGGLADTQYF
clone_size: -; v_call: TRBV2; j_call: TRBJ1-5; d_call: TRBD1; cdr3_nt: TGTGCCAGCAGAGCCACAGGGGTTGGCAATCAGCCCCAGCATTTT; cdr3_aa: CASRATGVGNQPQHF
clone_size: -; v_call: TRBV5-1; j_call: TRBJ2-1; d_call: -; cdr3_nt: TGCGCCAGCAGCTCCGCCCGGGGCCCAGACAATGAGCAGTTCTTC; cdr3_aa: CASSSARGPDNEQFF
clone_size: -; v_call: TRBV6-1; j_call: TRBJ2-1; d_call: -; cdr3_nt: TGTGCCAGCAGTGAAGCGGCGGGGGAGCAGTTCTTC; cdr3_aa: CASSEAAGEQFF
clone_size: many; v_call: TRBV7-6; j_call: TRBJ2-7; d_call: -; cdr3_nt: TGTGCCAGCAGCTTAAGTCAGGTGGGCCACGAGCAGTACTTC; cdr3_aa: CASSLSQVGHEQYF
clone_size: -; v_call: TRBV6-5; j_call: TRBJ1-2; d_call: TRBD1; cdr3_nt: TGTGCCAGCAGTACATGGACAGGGAGGAGCTATGGCTACACCTTC; cdr3_aa: CASSTWTGRSYGYTF
clone_size: -; v_call: TRBV5-1; j_call: TRBJ1-2; d_call: -; cdr3_nt: TGCGCCAGCAGCTTAAGAACGAGGGGCGAAAACTATGGCTACACCTTC; cdr3_aa: CASSLRTRGENYGYTF
clone_size: -; v_call: TRBV9; j_call: TRBJ2-1; d_call: -; cdr3_nt: TGTGCCAGCAGCGTAGCTATACGGGATGAGCAGTTCTTC; cdr3_aa: CASSVAIRDEQFF
clone_size: -; v_call: TRBV2; j_call: TRBJ2-3; d_call: -; cdr3_nt: TGTGCCAGCAGACCCACAAGGAGCACTAGCACAGATACGCAGTATTTT; cdr3_aa: CASRPTRSTSTDTQYF
clone_size: -; v_call: TRBV20-1; j_call: TRBJ1-1; d_call: -; cdr3_nt: TGCAGTGCCCGGGGGGGTGGGGACACTGAAGCTTTCTTT; cdr3_aa: CSARGGGDTEAFF
clone_size: -; v_call: TRBV27; j_call: TRBJ1-6; d_call: -; cdr3_nt: TGTGCCAGCAGTTTTGAGGGAGGTAATTCACCCCTCCACTTT; cdr3_aa: CASSFEGGNSPLHF
clone_size: few; v_call: TRBV20-1; j_call: TRBJ2-5; d_call: TRBD1; cdr3_nt: TGCAGCCCAACCGGGACAGGTGGCTACAATGAGCAGTACTTC; cdr3_aa: CSPTGTGGYNEQYF
clone_size: few; v_call: TRBV4-2; j_call: TRBJ1-2; d_call: TRBD1; cdr3_nt: TGTGCCAGCAGCGAAGGACAGGCCCTGATTGGGGGCTACACCTTC; cdr3_aa: CASSEGQALIGGYTF
clone_size: -; v_call: TRBV7-3; j_call: TRBJ2-3; d_call: -; cdr3_nt: TGTGCCAGCAGCTTAATATCTGGGACTCAGTATTTT; cdr3_aa: CASSLISGTQYF
clone_size: -; v_call: TRBV6-5; j_call: TRBJ2-1; d_call: -; cdr3_nt: TGTGCCAGCAGCCCCAGGAGTACCCAGACCAATGAGCAGTTCTTC; cdr3_aa: CASSPRSTQTNEQFF
clone_size: -; v_call: TRBV14; j_call: TRBJ2-1; d_call: TRBD1; cdr3_nt: TGTGCCAGCAGCCACCACAGGGGATGGTCCTTAAGTGAGCAGTTCTTC; cdr3_aa: CASSHHRGWSLSEQFF
clone_size: few; v_call: TRBV6-6; j_call: TRBJ1-1; d_call: -; cdr3_nt: TGTGCCAGCAGGGGGGGAGACACTGAAGCTTTCTTT; cdr3_aa: CASRGGDTEAFF
clone_size: -; v_call: TRBV5-1; j_call: TRBJ2-1; d_call: -; cdr3_nt: TGCGCCGGTAGCGACAGCACCAATGAGCAGTTCTTC; cdr3_aa: CAGSDSTNEQFF
clone_size: few; v_call: TRBV9; j_call: TRBJ2-3; d_call: TRBD2; cdr3_nt: TGTGCCAGCAGCCCCGAGGGGACTACGGGCACAGATACGCAGTATTTT; cdr3_aa: CASSPEGTTGTDTQYF
clone_size: -; v_call: TRBV20-1; j_call: TRBJ1-2; d_call: TRBD1; cdr3_nt: TGCAGTGCTAGGGAGGGGACAGGAAAGTATGGCTACACCTTC; cdr3_aa: CSAREGTGKYGYTF
clone_size: -; v_call: TRBV7-3; j_call: TRBJ1-4; d_call: -; cdr3_nt: TGTGCCATGCAGGATGAAAAACTGTTTTTT; cdr3_aa: CAMQDEKLFF
clone_size: few; v_call: TRBV7-2; j_call: TRBJ2-2; d_call: TRBD1; cdr3_nt: TGTGCCAGCAGCTTACAGGGGGTCCCCGGGGAGCTGTTTTTT; cdr3_aa: CASSLQGVPGELFF
clone_size: few; v_call: TRBV12-3/TRBV12-4; j_call: TRBJ2-3; d_call: -; cdr3_nt: TGTGCCAGCAGTTCCCGGACAGAAGATACGCAGTATTTT; cdr3_aa: CASSSRTEDTQYF
clone_size: -; v_call: TRBV6-2/TRBV6-3; j_call: TRBJ1-4; d_call: -; cdr3_nt: TGTGCCAGCAGTTACTCGCATCGGCGGACTAATGAAAAACTGTTTTTT; cdr3_aa: CASSYSHRRTNEKLFF
clone_size: -; v_call: TRBV7-2; j_call: TRBJ1-1; d_call: -; cdr3_nt: TGTGCCAGCAGCTTAGGACGGACCCTAAACACTGAAGCTTTCTTT; cdr3_aa: CASSLGRTLNTEAFF
clone_size: -; v_call: TRBV5-1; j_call: TRBJ2-2; d_call: TRBD1; cdr3_nt: TGCGCCAGCAGCGGGGGACAGGGAGACACCGGGGAGCTGTTTTTT; cdr3_aa: CASSGGQGDTGELFF
clone_size: few; v_call: TRBV20-1; j_call: TRBJ1-1; d_call: TRBD1; cdr3_nt: TGCAGTGCTAGTGGGGGGACAGGGAACACTGAAGCTTTCTTT; cdr3_aa: CSASGGTGNTEAFF
clone_size: -; v_call: TRBV20-1; j_call: TRBJ1-3; d_call: -; cdr3_nt: TGCAGTGCTAGAGTCGGGCTGCGCTCTGGAAACACCATATATTTT; cdr3_aa: CSARVGLRSGNTIYF
clone_size: once; v_call: TRBV7-2; j_call: TRBJ1-4; d_call: -; cdr3_nt: TGTGCCAGCAGCATTAAGACAGGAAATAAAAAACTGTTTTTT; cdr3_aa: CASSIKTGNKKLFF
clone_size: -; v_call: TRBV29-1; j_call: TRBJ1-5; d_call: -; cdr3_nt: TGCAGCGCCCCGTTCCTTAGCAATCAGCCCCAGCATTTT; cdr3_aa: CSAPFLSNQPQHF
clone_size: -; v_call: TRBV6-5; j_call: TRBJ2-3; d_call: -; cdr3_nt: TGTGCCAGCAGTGACTCGACCGCTGGTACGCAGTATTTT; cdr3_aa: CASSDSTAGTQYF
clone_size: few; v_call: TRBV29-1; j_call: TRBJ2-1; d_call: TRBD2; cdr3_nt: TGCAGCGTCCCCCGGGGGGGCCTCGCTAATGAGCAGTTCTTC; cdr3_aa: CSVPRGGLANEQFF
clone_size: few; v_call: TRBV10-3; j_call: TRBJ2-1; d_call: TRBD2; cdr3_nt: TGTGCCATCAGTGAGTCCCCTAGCGGGGGGGACAGAGAGCAGTTCTTC; cdr3_aa: CAISESPSGGDREQFF